The 26 T cell receptor beta chains presented below share a single source sample, sequenced in a study of T cell repertoires in cytomegalovirus infection (dated by TCRdb to the late 2010s). The sequencer was an Illumina HiSeq 1500. TCRdb passed the public sequencing reads through fastp at Q25 and MiXCR, retaining productive beta sequences. Rows are combined by CDR3 protein, so each entry shows the most common genes and DNA. The sample data list fewer than 550,000 distinct CDR3 sequences, and about 30% of these were observed just once. About 13% of the sample is held by the ten biggest clonotypes. Material: PBMCs. Receptors were obtained from a human donor in good health (CMV status not recorded). Some clones in this sample may be carry-over from other donors' samples.

This clonotype turned up a few times. This chain links TRBV6-5 with TRBJ1-2; D might be TRBD1 (6 bases). CDR1 and CDR2 (germline): MNHEY, SVGAGI. V was cut by 6 bases and J by 2 bases, with 16 bases left in between. The CDR3 is 15 residues long. This CDR3 is CASRRIQGGNYGYTF. CDR3 coding DNA: TGTGCCAGCAGACGCATACAGGGTGGAAACTATGGCTACACCTTC.

The chain recombines TRBV10-2 with TRBJ2-3, with a tentative D call TRBD2 (6 bases). The length of the CDR3 is 13 residues. In germline, CDR1 is WSHSY, CDR2 SAAADI. Trimming took off 4 bases at V and 2 bases at J, with 7 bases between the two ends. The CDR3 DNA follows: TGCGCCAGCAGTGTAGCGGCCACAGATACGCAGTATTTT. Translation: CASSVAATDTQYF.

The CDR3, as DNA: TGTGCCAGCAGTTTCTGGCAGCTGGATGAGCAGTTCTTC. Protein sequence: CASSFWQLDEQFF. The V call is TRBV12-3 or TRBV12-4, the J call TRBJ2-1; D is undetermined. CDR3 length: 13 amino acids. Trimming pared 3 bases from V and 8 bases from J, leaving 11 bases between.

This clonotype appeared a few times. The chain is built from TRBV19 and TRBJ1-5; 9 nucleotides align to TRBD1. Per the germline V gene, CDR1 is LNHDA and CDR2 is SQIVND (reference sequence). The CDR3 spans 15 residues. The V gene end was trimmed by 3 bases and the J gene end by 4 bases; junction bases not matched to a gene: 4. The CDR3 DNA reads TGTGCCAGTAGTATGGGGACAGGGCAAAATCAGCCCCAGCATTTT. It is translated as CASSMGTGQNQPQHF.

The chain carries TRBV7-2 and TRBJ2-2; 7 bases fit TRBD2. V was pared by 4 bases and J by 6 bases, with 14 bases of the junction left unmatched. There are 17 residues in the CDR3. Germline V gene sequence: CDR1 SGHTA, CDR2 FQGNSA. Here the CDR3 reads CASSSEVLAAISGELFF. The CDR3 coding sequence is TGTGCCAGCAGCTCTGAGGTCCTAGCGGCAATTTCCGGGGAGCTGTTTTTT.

The sample holds a few counts of this clonotype. This may be a read error: a much more frequent sequence differs by one nucleotide. This chain connects TRBV7-8 to TRBJ2-2, with D perhaps being TRBD1 or TRBD2 (5 bases each). CDR1 is SGHVS, CDR2 FQNEAQ, per germline. This CDR3 is built from 15 residues. V gave up 3 bases and J gave up 4 bases, with 12 bases separating them. In DNA form, the CDR3 reads TGTGCCAGCAGCTTTATACGGGGCGGCACCGGGGAGCTGTTTTTT. Translating gives CASSFIRGGTGELFF.

V usage is TRBV5-6 and J usage is TRBJ2-7; D unresolved. V was shortened by 0 bases and J by 4 bases, with 8 bases between the two germline ends. The CDR3 runs 13 residues. The V gene's germline CDR1 is SGHDT and CDR2 YYEEEE. This chain's CDR3 is CASSLGRRYEQYV. The CDR3, as DNA: TGTGCCAGCAGCTTGGGCAGGCGTTACGAGCAGTACGTC.

This sequence joins TRBV14 and TRBJ2-2, with 8 positions matching TRBD2. This CDR3 comprises 16 residues. The germline V gene encodes CDR1 SGHDN and CDR2 FVKESK. V shed 1 base and J 3 bases; nucleotides not matched to a gene: 4. CDR3 loop: CASSQAGTRHTGELFF. CDR3 sequence (DNA): TGTGCCAGCAGCCAAGCCGGGACTAGACACACCGGGGAGCTGTTTTTT.

V is TRBV6-2 or TRBV6-3 and J is TRBJ2-2; D is perhaps TRBD1 or TRBD2 (5 bases each). V lost 6 bases and J lost 4, with 12 bases in between. Germline V gene sequence: CDR1 MNHEY, CDR2 SVGEGT. The CDR3 consists of 14 residues. CDR3 coding DNA: TGTGCCAGCAGAGAGGGGCACAGCACCGGGGAGCTGTTTTTT. This gives the protein CASREGHSTGELFF.

This clonotype was observed a few times. This chain joins TRBV19 and TRBJ1-5; D call uncertain. Germline CDR1 and CDR2: LNHDA and SQIVND (reference sequence). The CDR3 loop spans 14 amino acids. Trimming took off 8 bases at V and 1 base at J, with 12 bases between the two ends. As DNA, the CDR3 is TGTGCCAGTGGACGGCAGGAGAGCAATCAGCCCCAGCATTTT. This gives the protein CASGRQESNQPQHF.

The table lists this clonotype with many counts. The V gene is TRBV7-8, the J gene TRBJ2-2, with 10 bases identical to TRBD2. From germline, CDR1 is SGHVS and CDR2 FQNEAQ. This CDR3 spans 16 amino acids. V shed 5 bases and J 6 bases; nucleotides not matched to a gene: 9. The CDR3 DNA follows: TGTGCCAGCAGCCCCCTAGCGGGAGTTGATCCCGGGGAGCTGTTTTTT. Protein sequence: CASSPLAGVDPGELFF. Together with reference TRBV7-8 and TRBJ2-2, the CDR3 gives the full variable domain: GAGVSQSPRYKVAKRGQDVALRCDPISGHVSLFWYQQALGQGPEFLTYFQNEAQLDKSGLPSDRFFAERPEGSVSTLKIQRTQQEDSAVYLCASSPLAGVDPGELFFGEGSRLTVL.

The chain joins TRBV12-3 or TRBV12-4 to TRBJ2-2, with D uncertain. V lost 2 bases and J lost 0, with 4 bases in between. This CDR3 has 14 residues. The DNA for the CDR3 is TGTGCCAGCAGTTTAAGCCCGAACACCGGGGAGCTGTTTTTT. It is translated as CASSLSPNTGELFF.

This clonotype appeared a few times. V gene TRBV29-1 combines with J gene TRBJ1-2; D unresolved. The germline CDR1 and CDR2 sequences are SQVTM and ANQGSEA. The CDR3 is 12 amino acids. V shed 1 base and J shed 4 bases, with 7 bases lying between them. The CDR3 DNA reads as TGCAGCGTTGAAGGGCAGAGCTATGGCTACACCTTC. It is translated as CSVEGQSYGYTF.

This sequence joins TRBV6-2 or TRBV6-3 and TRBJ2-2; 11 bases match TRBD2. With V trimmed by 6 bases and J by 6 bases, 6 bases remained unmatched. This CDR3 has 15 amino acids. CDR1 and CDR2 (germline): MNHEY, SVGEGT. The CDR3: CASSVTSGRPGELFF. The CDR3 nucleotides are TGTGCCAGCAGCGTCACTAGCGGGAGACCCGGGGAGCTGTTTTTT.

This clonotype was observed a few times. The chain combines TRBV6-2 or TRBV6-3 with TRBJ2-7; 7 bases map to TRBD1. Germline CDR1 reads MNHEY; CDR2 reads SVGEGT. The CDR3 is 14 amino acids. The ends lost 5 bases at V and 2 bases at J; junction bases unmatched: 6. CDR3 in DNA: TGTGCCAGCAGTCCGGACAGGAGCCCCTACGAGCAGTACTTC. Translation gives CASSPDRSPYEQYF.

This clonotype showed up just a few times. V usage is TRBV24-1 and J usage is TRBJ2-1; 7 bases line up with TRBD1. This CDR3 contains 14 residues. V lost 1 base, J lost 7 bases, and 3 bases stayed unmatched. Germline V CDR1 and CDR2: KGHDR, SFDVKD. The CDR3 bases are TGTGCCACCAGTGATTTAGGGGGCGCGAATGAGCAGTTCTTC. Translation: CATSDLGGANEQFF.

The V and J genes are TRBV7-2 and TRBJ2-1, with TRBD2 matching 11 bases. Per the germline V gene, CDR1 is SGHTA and CDR2 is FQGNSA. The CDR3 loop spans 16 amino acids. Trimming at V came to 0 bases and at J to 7 bases, leaving 5 bases not matched to a gene. CDR3 bases: TGTGCCAGCAGCTTAGCGGGGGCTAGCGGGAGGAATGAGCAGTTCTTC. Translating it yields CASSLAGASGRNEQFF.

This clonotype has more than one count but fewer than ten. This chain links TRBV28 with TRBJ1-4, with D uncertain. V lost 2 bases, J lost 4 bases, and 20 bases lay in between. There are 18 residues in the CDR3. Germline assignment: CDR1 MDHEN and CDR2 SYDVKM. The DNA of the CDR3 is TGTGCCAGCAGTTTACGGGGAGGCGAGCCAGGAGTTAATGAAAAACTGTTTTTT. The encoded protein is CASSLRGGEPGVNEKLFF.

This clonotype turned up a few times. This sequence joins TRBV7-9 and TRBJ2-2, with D tentatively TRBD1 (6 bases). This CDR3 comprises 15 residues. The germline V and J ends were trimmed by 3 bases and 7 bases, with 15 bases remaining between them. The germline CDR1 and CDR2 sequences are SEHNR and FQNEAQ (reference sequence). CDR3 amino acids: CASSFTRDKHGELFF. The CDR3 region has the DNA TGTGCCAGCAGCTTTACCCGGGACAAACACGGGGAGCTGTTTTTT.

This clonotype was seen ten or more times. J is TRBJ1-4 and V is TRBV7-2, with D unresolved. Per germline, CDR1 SGHTA and CDR2 FQGNSA. The CDR3 has 12 amino acids. The germline V and J ends were trimmed by 3 bases and 10 bases, with 9 bases remaining between them. CDR3: CASSLIGSKLFF. The CDR3 DNA is TGTGCCAGCAGCTTGATCGGATCAAAACTGTTTTTT. Combining the CDR3 with reference TRBV7-2 and TRBJ1-4 gives the whole variable domain GAGVSQSPSNKVTEKGKDVELRCDPISGHTALYWYRQSLGQGLEFLIYFQGNSAPDKSGLPSDRFSAERTGGSVSTLTIQRTQQEDSAVYLCASSLIGSKLFFGSGTQLSVL.

This clonotype was counted ten times or more. This chain links TRBV7-4 with TRBJ2-3, with D tentatively TRBD1 or TRBD2 (6 bases each). This CDR3 is 21 amino acids long. Germline CDR1 SGHVT, CDR2 SQSDAQ. V gave up 5 bases and J gave up 2 bases, with 32 bases separating them. The CDR3, as DNA: TGTGCCAGCAGCCGGGACAAGGGAGAGCTATCGATTTCGGGGGTCACAGATACGCAGTATTTT. It encodes CASSRDKGELSISGVTDTQYF.

The chain combines TRBV19 with TRBJ1-3; D gene unclear. Germline CDR1 and CDR2: LNHDA and SQIVND (reference sequence). The CDR3 has 16 amino acids. The V gene lost 1 base and the J gene lost 0 bases, with 10 bases spanning the gap. The DNA for the CDR3 is TGTGCCAGTAGTATAGGGGCAGCAATCTCTGGAAACACCATATATTTT. Protein product: CASSIGAAISGNTIYF.

The chain's CDR3 is CASSVQACNEQYF. The CDR3, as DNA: TGTGCCAGCAGCGTACAGGCGTGCAATGAGCAGTACTTC. This chain joins TRBV7-2 and TRBJ2-1; D possibly corresponds to TRBD1 (5 bases). The end of the DNA is better explained by TRBJ2-7, so the J call may be wrong. This CDR3 comprises 13 residues. Germline loops: CDR1 SGHTA, CDR2 FQGNSA.

The V call is TRBV6-5, the J call TRBJ1-1, with D hard to call. From germline, CDR1 is MNHEY and CDR2 SVGAGI. Trimming cost V 5 bases and J 0 bases, with 10 bases left between them. The CDR3 consists of 14 residues. CDR3 coding DNA: TGTGCCAGCAGTAAAGGCGAACTGAACACTGAAGCTTTCTTT. Protein: CASSKGELNTEAFF.

This clonotype came up a few times. V usage is TRBV2 and J usage is TRBJ1-5; D is unclear. Trimming cost V 7 bases and J 8 bases, with 12 bases left between them. CDR1 and CDR2 (germline): SNHLY, FYNNEI. The CDR3 loop spans 12 amino acids. Here the CDR3 reads CASNGDHEPQHF. The CDR3, as DNA: TGTGCCAGCAACGGCGATCATGAGCCCCAGCATTTT.

There are many counts of this clonotype. The J gene is TRBJ2-5, the V gene TRBV7-8, with 7 nucleotides matching TRBD1. The V gene's germline CDR1 is SGHVS and CDR2 FQNEAQ. V gave up 5 bases and J gave up 1 base; unmatched junction bases: 10. The CDR3 has 16 amino acids. This CDR3 reads CASSTPTGTLQETQYF. DNA of the CDR3: TGTGCCAGCAGCACCCCGACAGGGACCCTCCAAGAGACCCAGTACTTC.